A selection of T cell receptor beta chains follows, all from one sample in a study of siplizumab effects on memory and regulatory T cells. TCRdb's table, derived via immunoSEQ multiplex PCR, lists solely in-frame clones and lacks some. The sample carries about 100,000 clones, 94% recorded once. The sequencing input was non-Treg CD4+ T cells sorted from blood. Receptors originate from a human donor in good health. Both conserved end residues are part of each CDR3. The order of the fields is D gene, clone size, V gene, J gene, CDR3 DNA, CDR3 protein. D genes are given only for firm matches. Clone size, where shown, is once, few, many, or a class for clones that have expanded.

-	-	TRBV5-1	TRBJ2-3	TGCGCCAGCACCAGTCGAGGGGGTACAGATACGCAGTATTTT	CASTSRGGTDTQYF
-	-	TRBV6-1	TRBJ2-5	TGTGCCAGCAGTGGCTCTTGGGACCCCCAAGAGACCCAGTACTTC	CASSGSWDPQETQYF
-	-	TRBV1	TRBJ1-1	TGCACCAGCAGCCAAGTGGTTCAGGGGAAGAACACTGAAGCTTTCTTT	CTSSQVVQGKNTEAFF
-	-	TRBV5-1	TRBJ1-6	TGCGCCAGCAGCCCTACAGGGAATTCACCCCTCCACTTT	CASSPTGNSPLHF
-	-	TRBV11-3	TRBJ2-7	TGTGCCAGCAGCTCGGCGCGGGGCGAGCAGTACTTC	CASSSARGEQYF
TRBD1	-	TRBV5-6	TRBJ1-4	TGTGCCAGCAGCTCGCGACAGGGGGCTAATGAAAAACTGTTTTTT	CASSSRQGANEKLFF
TRBD1	-	TRBV5-4	TRBJ1-4	TGTGCCAGCAGCTCCTCAACCGGGACAGGTTACAAACTGTTTTTT	CASSSSTGTGYKLFF
TRBD2	-	TRBV11-2	TRBJ2-3	TGTGCCAGCAGCACGGGACTAGCCCGGCGGGGGAATACGCAGTATTTT	CASSTGLARRGNTQYF
TRBD1	-	TRBV5-1	TRBJ2-3	TGCGCCAGCAGCACGGACAGGGTCACAGATACGCAGTATTTT	CASSTDRVTDTQYF
TRBD2	-	TRBV2	TRBJ2-3	TGTGCCAGCAGTGATAGACTAGCGGGATACACAGATACGCAGTATTTT	CASSDRLAGYTDTQYF
-	-	TRBV5-1	TRBJ2-3	TGCGCCAGCAGCTTCCGAGGGACAGATACGCAGTATTTT	CASSFRGTDTQYF
TRBD2	-	TRBV5-1	TRBJ2-1	TGCGCCAGCAGCTTGGTGACTAGCGGCTACAATGAGCAGTTCTTC	CASSLVTSGYNEQFF
-	-	TRBV4-1	TRBJ2-5	TGCGCCAGCAGCATTCGGGTGCTCCAAGAGACCCAGTACTTC	CASSIRVLQETQYF
TRBD1	-	TRBV6-5	TRBJ2-6	TGTGCCAGCAGGGGACAGTCGTCTGGGGCCAACGTCCTGACTTTC	CASRGQSSGANVLTF
TRBD2	-	TRBV19	TRBJ2-7	TGTGCCAGTAGTATACGGCGCGGGAGTAGATCCTACGAGCAGTACTTC	CASSIRRGSRSYEQYF
-	few	TRBV19	TRBJ1-1	TGTGCCAGTAGTATACGCGGGGGCACTGAAGCTTTCTTT	CASSIRGGTEAFF
TRBD1	-	TRBV27	TRBJ2-5	TGTGCCAGCAGCCTGACAGGGTACCAAGAGACCCAGTACTTC	CASSLTGYQETQYF